One and the same sample provided the 22 T cell receptor beta chains below, sequenced in a study of cytomegalovirus exposure and HLA in healthy donors (dated by TCRdb to about 2017). The protocol used for the library was the immunoSEQ multiplex PCR assay. For the multiplex PCR, a mixture combining 60 forward primers for TCR Vbeta segments and 13 reverse primers for TCR Jbeta segments was used. The clones in this table, taken by TCRdb from immuneACCESS, are in-frame only. Not every clone is retained; where verified, under half of the shortfall comes from an unresolved V gene, and the cause of the rest is unknown. The sample records under 200,000 clones, about 79% of which are singletons. In total, the top ten clones hold about 2% of the sample. The sample consisted of PBMCs. These receptors were collected from a woman aged 50 to 65 in good health and CMV-seronegative.

The chain employs TRBV2 and TRBJ1-1, with 8 nucleotides matching TRBD1. CDR1 is SNHLY and CDR2 is FYNNEI in the germline V gene. After removal of 5 bases from V and 5 bases from J, the junction contained 10 bases not matched to a gene. The CDR3 has 15 amino acids. The CDR3 reads CASSFSTGVRTEAFF. For the CDR3, the DNA is TGTGCCAGCAGTTTTTCGACAGGGGTGAGGACTGAAGCTTTCTTT.

The V and J genes are TRBV30 and TRBJ2-1; 12 nucleotides agree with TRBD2. CDR1 is GTSNPN and CDR2 is SVGIG in the germline V gene (reference sequence). Trimming at V came to 5 bases and at J to 4 bases, leaving 3 bases not matched to a gene. This CDR3 contains 14 residues. The CDR3 coding sequence is TGTGCCTGGGGGGGACTAGCGGGTTACAATGAGCAGTTCTTC. Protein product: CAWGGLAGYNEQFF.

This clone was recorded a few times. V and J are TRBV19 and TRBJ2-1, with 10 bases matching TRBD1. There are 15 residues in the CDR3. Germline V gene sequence: CDR1 LNHDA, CDR2 SQIVND (reference sequence). Germline trimming cut 7 bases from V and 1 base from J; bases unmatched to any gene: 4. The CDR3 DNA reads as TGTGCCAGTAATCGACAGGGGGCTTCCTACAATGAGCAGTTCTTC. Translating it yields CASNRQGASYNEQFF.

The chain is built from TRBV19 and TRBJ2-1; 9 nucleotides align to TRBD1. Germline assignment: CDR1 LNHDA and CDR2 SQIVND (reference sequence). The CDR3 loop spans 14 amino acids. Germline trimming cut 4 bases from V and 9 bases from J; bases unmatched to any gene: 7. CDR3 in amino acids: CASSTTTGGGEQFF. The DNA of the CDR3 is TGTGCCAGTAGTACCACGACAGGGGGGGGTGAGCAGTTCTTC.

This clone has a single count. The chain is built from TRBV2 and TRBJ2-2; D is undetermined. CDR3 length: 15 residues. V gave up 3 bases and J gave up 1 base, with 9 bases separating them. CDR1 is SNHLY and CDR2 is FYNNEI in the germline V gene. CDR3 DNA: TGTGCCAGCAGTGACTACGGGTTGAACACCGGGGAGCTGTTTTTT. Amino acid sequence: CASSDYGLNTGELFF.

This clone was counted only a few times. The chain links TRBV5-1 to TRBJ2-5; TRBD2 agrees at 8 bases. Germline lookup yields CDR1 SGHRS and CDR2 YFSETQ. V shed 2 bases and J 5 bases; nucleotides not matched to a gene: 11. The CDR3 is 16 amino acids. CDR3 in DNA: TGCGCCAGCAGCTTATTACCGGGAGGGGGAATCGAGACCCAGTACTTC. Its protein product is CASSLLPGGGIETQYF.

V and J are TRBV15 and TRBJ1-2, with 8 bases matching TRBD1. The CDR3 totals 19 residues. Germline values: CDR1 LNHNV, CDR2 YYDKDF (reference sequence). V shed 1 base and J 10 bases; nucleotides not matched to a gene: 23. CDR3 sequence reads: CATSRGDRSAVFRQFPYTF. As DNA, the CDR3 is TGTGCCACCAGCAGAGGGGACAGGTCTGCCGTATTTCGACAATTCCCCTACACCTTC.

This clone was picked up one time. The rearrangement joins TRBV19 to TRBJ2-4; D is possibly TRBD1 (5 bases). Germline V lookup: CDR1 LNHDA, CDR2 SQIVND (reference sequence). The CDR3 length is 14 residues. V was shortened by 5 bases and J by 6 bases, with 14 bases between the two germline ends. The CDR3 spells CASSSDRLPNIQYF. CDR3 DNA sequence: TGTGCCAGTAGTTCAGACAGACTTCCAAACATTCAGTACTTC.

The gene calls are TRBV5-1 and TRBJ1-4, with D unresolved. The germline V and J ends were trimmed by 4 bases and 1 base, with 11 bases remaining between them. Germline CDR1 and CDR2: SGHRS and YFSETQ. The CDR3 length is 15 residues. This chain's CDR3 is CASSPSSGTNEKLFF. The CDR3 DNA follows: TGCGCCAGCAGCCCGTCCTCGGGAACTAATGAAAAACTGTTTTTT.

This sequence joins TRBV4-1 and TRBJ1-2, with a weak D call TRBD1 (6 bases). V was shortened by 5 bases and J by 0 bases, with 13 bases between the two germline ends. The CDR3 runs to 15 residues. Germline V lookup: CDR1 MGHRA, CDR2 YSYEKL. CDR3 loop: CASSDGQLANYGYTF. CDR3 nucleotides: TGCGCCAGCAGCGATGGACAGCTAGCTAACTATGGCTACACCTTC.

This rearrangement joins TRBV7-2 to TRBJ2-5; TRBD2 might be the D (6 bases). Germline loops: CDR1 SGHTA, CDR2 FQGNSA. The CDR3 consists of 16 residues. V was trimmed by 6 bases and J by 3 bases, leaving 20 bases between them. CDR3 protein: CASSFDSGVKKETQYF. CDR3 coding DNA: TGTGCCAGCAGTTTCGATTCGGGAGTTAAAAAAGAGACCCAGTACTTC.

The V gene is TRBV10-3, the J gene TRBJ1-2; D not certain. The CDR3 loop spans 13 amino acids. The V and J ends lost 7 bases and 5 bases respectively, with 14 bases between them. The germline V gene has CDR1 ENHRY and CDR2 SYGVKD. The CDR3 reads CAIIGSGGYGYTF. The CDR3 nucleotides are TGTGCCATCATAGGTTCAGGCGGGTATGGCTACACCTTC.

The gene calls are TRBV4-3 and TRBJ2-2; 8 nucleotides line up with TRBD1. Germline V gene sequence: CDR1 LGHNA, CDR2 YSLEER. The CDR3 sequence is 16 residues long. The trim removed 2 bases at V and 1 base at J, leaving 3 bases unmatched. CDR3 in amino acids: CASSQQQGVNTGELFF. The CDR3 DNA is TGCGCCAGCAGCCAACAACAGGGGGTGAACACCGGGGAGCTGTTTTTT.

The rearrangement links TRBV27 to TRBJ2-7, with D possibly being TRBD1 (7 bases). V lost 6 bases and J lost 5, with 11 bases in between. The V gene's germline CDR1 is MNHEY and CDR2 SMNVEV (reference sequence). This CDR3 contains 12 residues. CDR3 sequence: CASSSRGDEQYF. CDR3 DNA sequence: TGTGCCAGCAGCAGCAGGGGGGACGAGCAGTACTTC.

The rearrangement links TRBV18 to TRBJ1-5, with TRBD1 matching over 10 bases. Losses at the gene ends were 5 bases for V and 7 bases for J; bases not matched to a gene: 8. Germline CDR1 is KGHSH and CDR2 is LQKENI. This CDR3 is 15 amino acids long. CDR3 sequence reads: CASSLTGGAGQPQHF. In DNA, the CDR3 is TGTGCCAGCTCATTGACAGGGGGCGCGGGGCAGCCCCAGCATTTT.

This sequence joins TRBV13 and TRBJ2-7, with a tentative D call TRBD1 (6 bases). CDR1 is PRHDT, CDR2 FYEKMQ, per germline (reference sequence). V was trimmed by 1 base and J by 0 bases, leaving 10 bases between them. This CDR3 has 15 residues. CDR3 DNA: TGTGCCAGCAGCTTAGAGTCCAGGGGCTCCTACGAGCAGTACTTC. This gives the protein CASSLESRGSYEQYF.

V and J are TRBV5-6 and TRBJ2-3, with D possibly being TRBD1 (6 bases). Looked up from germline, CDR1 is SGHDT and CDR2 is YYEEEE. V shed 4 bases and J shed 4 bases, with 16 bases lying between them. The CDR3 contains 15 residues. The CDR3 bases are TGTGCCAGCAGCATACAGGGTCTGCACTCAGATACGCAGTATTTT. It translates to CASSIQGLHSDTQYF.

A word on this clone: One base away lies a much larger clone, so this may be a sequencing read error. The rearrangement joins TRBV4-2 to TRBJ1-2; D gene unclear. Trimming pared 0 bases from V and 8 bases from J, leaving 7 bases between. Germline V CDR1 and CDR2: LGHNA, YNFKEQ. This CDR3 spans 12 amino acids. The CDR3 nucleotides are TGTGCCAGCAGCCAAGATCACGAGGGCTACACCTTC. Translation: CASSQDHEGYTF.

This clone was found a few times. The chain is built from TRBV5-6 and TRBJ2-3, with a tentative D call TRBD2 (5 bases). This CDR3 is built from 16 residues. The V and J ends lost 5 bases and 3 bases respectively, with 19 bases between them. CDR1 SGHDT and CDR2 YYEEEE come from the germline V gene. The CDR3 DNA is TGTGCCAGCAGTTCAGATAGAGGGCCTCGGACAGATACGCAGTATTTT. It is translated as CASSSDRGPRTDTQYF. The complete variable domain, with remaining parts taken from reference TRBV5-6 and TRBJ2-3, reads DAGVTQSPTHLIKTRGQQVTLRCSPKSGHDTVSWYQQALGQGPQFIFQYYEEEERQRGNFPDRFSGHQFPNYSSELNVNALLLGDSALYLCASSSDRGPRTDTQYFGPGTRLTVL.

The rearrangement links TRBV5-1 to TRBJ2-7, with 9 bases fitting TRBD1. V was pared by 3 bases and J by 5 bases, with 6 bases of the junction left unmatched. Germline CDR1 reads SGHRS; CDR2 reads YFSETQ. The CDR3 covers 14 residues. The CDR3 sequence: CASSSTGGGDEQYF. The CDR3 bases are TGCGCCAGCAGCTCAACAGGGGGCGGGGACGAGCAGTACTTC.

J is TRBJ2-2 and V is TRBV15; the D gene is possibly TRBD2 (5 bases). The CDR3 loop spans 17 amino acids. Germline CDR1 LNHNV, CDR2 YYDKDF (reference sequence). The V gene lost 0 bases and the J gene lost 0 bases, with 11 bases spanning the gap. As DNA, the CDR3 is TGTGCCACCAGCAGAGATCATGCCGGGGCGAACACCGGGGAGCTGTTTTTT. It encodes CATSRDHAGANTGELFF.

V and J are TRBV30 and TRBJ1-1, with 9 bases identical to TRBD1. The junction had 13 bases not matched to a gene; V was cut back by 1 base and J by 4 bases. Germline CDR1 is GTSNPN and CDR2 is SVGIG (reference sequence). This CDR3 is built from 17 residues. The CDR3 sequence is CAWSGTGGAKARTEAFF. The CDR3, as DNA: TGTGCCTGGAGTGGCACAGGGGGCGCAAAGGCTCGCACTGAAGCTTTCTTT.